This T cell receptor (beta chain) was obtained from a study of Ad26.COV2.S vaccination and SARS-CoV-2 variants. TCRdb's copy holds only in-frame clones and misses some; the assay was immunoSEQ multiplex PCR. This sample has hundreds of thousands of clones, with roughly nine tenths found just once. Trimming took off 1 base at V and 5 bases at J, with 11 bases between the two ends. This CDR3 spans 14 amino acids. Germline V gene sequence: CDR1 LGHDT, CDR2 YNNKEL (reference sequence). Stated treatment: around 19 received Ad26.COV2.S at low or high dose, single or two shots; about 5 received placebo; per-sample allocation not given. Samples were taken on day 63 after the first vaccine or placebo injection. Ad26.COV2.S expressed prefusion-stabilized spike from the original Wuhan strain.

The receptor comes from a person aged 18-65 years who received the Ad26.COV2.S COVID-19 vaccine or a placebo. This chain uses TRBV3-1 (or the pseudogene TRBV3-2) with TRBJ1-2; no definite D call. The sample was peripheral blood, taken in a trial of Ad26.COV2.S vaccine versus placebo. In DNA form, the CDR3 reads TGTGCCAGCAGCCAAGGGGGTGCGCAGTATGGCTACACCTTC. Protein sequence: CASSQGGAQYGYTF.